Below, one T cell receptor (beta chain) is given with its context. Its antigen is still unknown. Researchers prepared the TCRbeta library using unique molecular identifiers, the study reports. TCRdb ran MiXCR on the PCR reads and lists one entry per CDR3 protein. The repertoire consists of about 980,000 distinct CDR3 sequences, with roughly 29% occurring once and the leading ten covering around 30%. This sample is part of a study of T-cell reconstitution after alpha-beta-depleted transplantation in children. Study conclusions and caveats: It was surviving recipient T cells and thymic progenitors that gave some patients high TCRbeta diversity at day 60.

V lost 6 bases and J 5 bases, leaving 19 bases between the germline ends. The CDR3 spans 16 residues. Germline values: CDR1 MDHEN, CDR2 SYDVKM. The sample in question was PBMCs, mostly from graft donor cells, obtained 360 days after TCRalphabeta/CD19-depleted stem cell transplant. The rearrangement links TRBV28 to TRBJ1-4, with unresolved D. The sequence came from a boy under two years old who had a stem cell transplant for SCID, so the T cells may come from the graft donor. The CDR3: CASSQTLVALNEKLFF. DNA of the CDR3: TGTGCCAGCAGCCAGACATTGGTGGCCTTAAATGAAAAACTGTTTTTT.